This T cell receptor beta chain originates from a study of blood T cell repertoires in COVID-19. Sequenced by immunoSEQ multiplex PCR; TCRdb stores in-frame clones only, minus some. The sample has about 220,000 clones, 82% seen once. From germline, CDR1 is MNHEY and CDR2 SVGAGI. This CDR3 comprises 14 residues. V was cut by 2 bases and J by 2 bases, with 7 bases left in between. The V gene is TRBV6-5, the J gene TRBJ1-3; D not resolved. The receptor's source is a woman aged 60-70 years who had recovered from COVID-19. Source material: PBMCs or T cells enriched from blood (not recorded which). CDR3 coding DNA: TGTGCCAGCAGTTACGCTGCAGCTGGAAACACCATATATTTT. This sequence encodes CASSYAAAGNTIYF.